These 17 T cell receptor beta chains share one sample of origin, sequenced in a study of blood T cell repertoires in COVID-19. Measured with immunoSEQ multiplex PCR; TCRdb has only the in-frame clones, and not every one. Here the sample spans tens of thousands of clones, around 80% being singletons. The specimen was peripheral blood. These receptors were collected from an elderly man with active or convalescent COVID-19.

This clone was seen more than once but under ten times. The chain carries TRBV4-1 and TRBJ1-2; D is possibly TRBD1 (5 bases). In germline, CDR1 is MGHRA, CDR2 YSYEKL. This CDR3 has 16 amino acids. The germline V and J ends were trimmed by 0 bases and 0 bases, with 11 bases remaining between them. The CDR3 coding sequence is TGCGCCAGCAGCCAAGAGGCCACGGGGGCTAACTATGGCTACACCTTC. It codes for CASSQEATGANYGYTF.

V usage is TRBV2 and J usage is TRBJ1-6; 7 bases agree with TRBD1. Germline loops: CDR1 SNHLY, CDR2 FYNNEI. This CDR3 is built from 15 residues. The J segment lost 6 bases and the V segment lost 3 bases, leaving 5 bases of the junction unmatched. The CDR3 reads CASSDKGTANSPLHF. The CDR3 coding sequence is TGTGCCAGCAGTGACAAGGGGACAGCTAATTCACCCCTCCACTTT.

The chain employs TRBV30 and TRBJ2-7, with no clear D. The CDR3 consists of 14 residues. V was pared by 2 bases and J by 0 bases, with 11 bases between. Germline CDR1 and CDR2: GTSNPN and SVGIG (reference sequence). The CDR3 coding sequence is TGTGCCTGGAGTCGTTTAGAAATCTCCTACGAGCAGTACTTC. Translating it yields CAWSRLEISYEQYF. Using reference TRBV30 and TRBJ2-7 for the parts outside the CDR3, the full variable domain is SQTIHQWPATLVQPVGSPLSLECTVEGTSNPNLYWYRQAAGRGLQLLFYSVGIGQISSEVPQNLSASRPQDRQFILSSKKLLLSDSGFYLCAWSRLEISYEQYFGPGTRLTVT.

This sequence joins TRBV6-6 and TRBJ1-4, with a possible D match to TRBD1 (6 bases). V was clipped by 5 bases and J by 8 bases, with 12 bases between them. The germline gives CDR1 MNHNY, CDR2 SVGAGI (reference sequence). CDR3 size: 13 residues. In DNA, the CDR3 is TGTGCCAGCAGTACAGGGCGGAACGAAAAACTGTTTTTT. Protein sequence: CASSTGRNEKLFF.

The chain carries TRBV28 and TRBJ1-2; 7 bases align to TRBD1. V shed 6 bases, J shed 6 bases, and the junction held 4 bases outside the gene matches. This CDR3 contains 12 residues. Germline loops: CDR1 MDHEN, CDR2 SYDVKM. CDR3 DNA sequence: TGTGCCAGCAGATCCGGGACAGATGGCTACACCTTC. Residues: CASRSGTDGYTF.

This clone was observed a handful of times. The chain has TRBV10-1 and TRBJ1-6; 7 bases align to TRBD1. CDR1 and CDR2 from the germline V gene are WNHNN and SYGVQD (reference sequence). The CDR3 consists of 18 residues. The V segment lost 5 bases and the J segment 14 bases; nucleotides outside the gene matches: 24. Written as DNA, the CDR3 is TGCGCCAGCAGTCGAATATCGAAAGGGACAGCTACCTCGGGGGCCCTCCACTTT. This sequence encodes CASSRISKGTATSGALHF.

The genes are TRBV3-1 (or the pseudogene TRBV3-2) and TRBJ2-5; D is possibly TRBD2 (7 bases). The germline V gene encodes CDR1 LGHDT and CDR2 YNNKEL (reference sequence). The length of the CDR3 is 16 residues. Trimming pared 1 base from V and 13 bases from J, leaving 25 bases between. CDR3 loop: CASSQGLAGARGVSYF. The CDR3 nucleotides are TGTGCCAGCAGCCAAGGCCTGGCGGGGGCCCGCGGGGTTTCGTACTTC.

This sequence joins TRBV5-4 and TRBJ2-7, with D possibly TRBD1 on 5 matching bases. Per the germline V gene, CDR1 is SGHNT and CDR2 is YYREEE (reference sequence). V lost 3 bases and J 2 bases, leaving 12 bases between the germline ends. The CDR3 loop spans 14 amino acids. The CDR3 protein is CASSWAGHTYEQYF. The CDR3 nucleotides read TGTGCCAGCAGCTGGGCCGGACATACCTACGAGCAGTACTTC.

This clone was counted once. V gene TRBV2 combines with J gene TRBJ2-1; D is unclear. The CDR3 has 16 residues. Germline CDR1 SNHLY, CDR2 FYNNEI. Trimming shortened V by 1 base and J by 6 bases, and 16 bases separated the two germline ends. The CDR3 loop reads CASSEGVSTSRNEQFF. In nucleotides, the CDR3 is TGTGCCAGCAGTGAAGGGGTGTCGACTTCCCGCAATGAGCAGTTCTTC.

This sequence joins TRBV30 and TRBJ2-4; D might be TRBD2 (6 bases). CDR3 length: 16 residues. Germline V gene lookup returns CDR1 GTSNPN and CDR2 SVGIG (reference sequence). Trimming took 3 bases from V and 1 from J, leaving 16 bases between them. CDR3 sequence reads: CAWRAPGLRAKNIQYF. CDR3 in DNA: TGTGCCTGGAGGGCGCCGGGACTTCGGGCCAAAAACATTCAGTACTTC.

This chain connects TRBV28 to TRBJ2-7; 9 positions agree with TRBD1. Looked up from germline, CDR1 is MDHEN and CDR2 is SYDVKM. CDR3 length: 15 residues. The junction had 4 bases not matched to a gene; V was cut back by 1 base and J by 3 bases. CDR3: CASSLSLGQGYEQYF. CDR3 in DNA: TGTGCCAGCAGTTTATCTCTGGGACAGGGCTACGAGCAGTACTTC.

The chain has TRBV19 and TRBJ1-5; weak D call: TRBD1 (6 bases). In germline, CDR1 is LNHDA, CDR2 SQIVND (reference sequence). The V and J ends lost 5 bases and 0 bases respectively, with 11 bases between them. This CDR3 region has 15 residues. This CDR3 is CASSWTDHSNQPQHF. The CDR3 DNA follows: TGTGCCAGTAGTTGGACAGACCATAGCAATCAGCCCCAGCATTTT.

The genes are TRBV28 and TRBJ2-1, with 7 bases that match TRBD2. J gave up 2 bases and V 8 bases, and 3 bases lay outside the gene matches. Germline V lookup: CDR1 MDHEN, CDR2 SYDVKM. CDR3 length equals 13 residues. The DNA of the CDR3 is TGTGCCAGCCAAGCGGGAACCTACAATGAGCAGTTCTTC. Its protein product is CASQAGTYNEQFF. Supplemented by reference TRBV28 and TRBJ2-1, the full variable domain reads DVKVTQSSRYLVKRTGEKVFLECVQDMDHENMFWYRQDPGLGLRLIYFSYDVKMKEKGDIPEGYSVSREKKERFSLILESASTNQTSMYLCASQAGTYNEQFFGPGTRLTVL.

V gene TRBV10-2 combines with J gene TRBJ1-6, with TRBD1 matching 9 bases. Germline V gene lookup returns CDR1 WSHSY and CDR2 SAAADI. V shed 4 bases, J shed 3 bases, and the junction held 4 bases outside the gene matches. CDR3 length: 16 residues. The CDR3: CASSVYRGRYNSPLHF. The CDR3 DNA follows: TGCGCCAGCAGTGTGTACAGGGGGCGCTATAATTCACCCCTCCACTTT.

V usage is TRBV2 and J usage is TRBJ2-2; 7 bases line up with TRBD1. The V gene's germline CDR1 is SNHLY and CDR2 FYNNEI. CDR3 size: 15 residues. With V trimmed by 2 bases and J by 5 bases, 5 bases remained unmatched. CDR3 in amino acids: CASSELHRGTGELFF. CDR3 nucleotide sequence: TGTGCCAGCAGTGAACTTCACAGGGGAACCGGGGAGCTGTTTTTT.

This clone was recorded a few times. V and J are TRBV5-1 and TRBJ2-7; 9 positions match TRBD1. The CDR3 loop spans 15 amino acids. V dropped 2 bases and J dropped 2; count of bases not matched to a gene: 5. CDR1 and CDR2 from the germline V gene are SGHRS and YFSETQ. CDR3 protein: CASSFGTGIAYEQYF. The CDR3 nucleotides read TGCGCCAGCAGCTTCGGGACAGGGATAGCCTACGAGCAGTACTTC.

V usage is TRBV18 and J usage is TRBJ1-5; D might be TRBD1 (6 bases). CDR3 length equals 20 residues. V lost 3 bases and J 1 base, leaving 25 bases between the germline ends. The V gene's germline CDR1 is KGHSH and CDR2 LQKENI. The CDR3: CASSPLSLQGNKGSNQPQHF. The CDR3 coding sequence is TGTGCCAGCTCACCCCTAAGCTTACAGGGAAATAAAGGGAGCAATCAGCCCCAGCATTTT.